In its sample, the clone carrying this T cell receptor (beta chain) was seen many times. This CDR3 is built from 18 residues. Germline lookup yields CDR1 MNHEY and CDR2 SMNVEV (reference sequence). After removal of 5 bases from V and 0 bases from J, the junction contained 11 bases not matched to a gene. Stated time point: newly diagnosed GD, antithyroid drugs for less than 3 months. PBMC RNA was the source of the TCR library. This specimen comes from a study of regulatory T cells in long-lasting Graves disease. Arm-PCR with iRepertoire HTBI primers amplified the CDR3 regions for these TCR beta libraries. Per the study methods: The samples included around 60 TRBV and 15 or so TRBJ segments. In TCRdb, the multiplex PCR reads were re-called with MiXCR into one record per CDR3 protein. TCRdb's processing, not the authors' own work, is the source of the V and J calls. The table records over 300,000 distinct CDR3 sequences, around a sixth of them present only once.

The TCR originated in a female donor with Graves disease. The source was peripheral blood mononuclear cells (PBMCs), collected at new diagnosis, from a patient treated with antithyroid drugs. The genes are TRBV27 and TRBJ2-1; the match to TRBD2 covers 9 bases. The CDR3 DNA reads TGTGCCAGCAGTCTCCTTAGAGCGGGGGGACCCTCCTACAATGAGCAGTTCTTC. Its translation: CASSLLRAGGPSYNEQFF.